Each of the 31 T cell receptor beta chains below was sequenced from the same sample in a study of blood T cell repertoires in COVID-19. Data came from immunoSEQ multiplex PCR; TCRdb stores just in-frame clones and leaves some out. This sample has tens of thousands of clones, with around nine tenths found just once. Sequencing was performed on peripheral blood. The receptors come from a woman in her fifties or sixties with COVID-19, enrolled during active disease.

The J gene is TRBJ1-3, the V gene TRBV2, with D maybe TRBD1 (5 bases). Germline CDR1 reads SNHLY; CDR2 reads FYNNEI. V dropped 7 bases and J dropped 0 bases, with 10 bases sitting between them. The CDR3 spans 14 residues. DNA for the CDR3: TGTGCCAGCAAACAGGCTTCCTCTGGAAACACCATATATTTT. It encodes CASKQASSGNTIYF.

This rearrangement joins TRBV28 to TRBJ2-4, with 8 bases fitting TRBD1. CDR3 length equals 14 residues. Per the germline V gene, CDR1 is MDHEN and CDR2 is SYDVKM. J lost 9 bases, V lost 2 bases, and 6 bases had no gene match. CDR3 residues: CASSLARTGTIQYF. CDR3 coding DNA: TGTGCCAGCAGTTTAGCCCGGACAGGGACCATTCAGTACTTC.

The gene calls are TRBV21-1 and TRBJ2-7; TRBD1, the table's D call, was not compared with the DNA. TRBV21-1 is termed a pseudogene. The CDR3 is 16 residues long. The CDR3: CASSKGTTPRSYEQYF. The CDR3 bases are TGTGCCAGCAGCAAAGGAACGACACCGCGCTCCTACGAGCAGTACTTC.

The genes are TRBV5-4 and TRBJ2-3; 13 nucleotides align to TRBD2. The CDR3 covers 16 residues. J lost 5 bases, V lost 5 bases, and 8 bases had no gene match. Germline V gives CDR1 SGHNT, CDR2 YYREEE (reference sequence). CDR3 nucleotides: TGTGCCAGCAGTCAGGGACTAGCGGGACTAAAAGATACGCAGTATTTT. It specifies CASSQGLAGLKDTQYF.

The chain joins TRBV2 to TRBJ2-3, with 9 bases that match TRBD2. This CDR3 region has 15 residues. Germline lookup yields CDR1 SNHLY and CDR2 FYNNEI. V trimming: 5 bases; J trimming: 2 bases; junction bases outside the gene matches: 5. CDR3 amino acids: CASSRRLADTDTQYF. The DNA for the CDR3 is TGTGCCAGCAGTCGACGACTAGCGGACACAGATACGCAGTATTTT.

The chain employs TRBV7-2 and TRBJ2-2, with a tentative D call TRBD2 (5 bases). The CDR3 runs 13 residues. Deletions cut 4 bases from V and 6 bases from J, with 9 bases between. Germline V CDR1 and CDR2: SGHTA, FQGNSA. The CDR3 DNA follows: TGTGCCAGCAGCTCGGACTGGGCCGGGGAGCTGTTTTTT. It is translated as CASSSDWAGELFF.

The J gene is TRBJ2-4, the V gene TRBV7-8, with 7 nucleotides matching TRBD1. There are 14 residues in the CDR3. From germline, CDR1 is SGHVS and CDR2 FQNEAQ. Losses at the gene ends were 1 base for V and 6 bases for J; bases not matched to a gene: 3. CDR3 sequence reads: CASSLGDRANIQYF. In nucleotides, the CDR3 is TGTGCCAGCAGCTTAGGGGACAGAGCAAACATTCAGTACTTC.

The chain combines TRBV10-3 with TRBJ1-1; the D gene is possibly TRBD1 (6 bases). V was shortened by 2 bases and J by 1 base, with 14 bases between the two germline ends. Germline assignment: CDR1 ENHRY and CDR2 SYGVKD. The CDR3 extends over 16 amino acids. CDR3 nucleotide sequence: TGTGCCATCAGTGAGCCGGGGCAGGGACAGAACACTGAAGCTTTCTTT. It encodes CAISEPGQGQNTEAFF.

The chain joins TRBV7-2 to TRBJ2-2; 7 bases line up with TRBD1. The trim removed 4 bases at V and 5 bases at J, leaving 7 bases unmatched. The CDR3 contains 15 residues. Germline CDR1 reads SGHTA; CDR2 reads FQGNSA. CDR3 residues: CASSYRGQITGELFF. Written as DNA, the CDR3 is TGTGCCAGCAGCTACAGGGGACAAATAACCGGGGAGCTGTTTTTT.

The chain employs TRBV19 and TRBJ2-4; 7 bases map to TRBD1. With V trimmed by 3 bases and J by 6 bases, 11 bases remained unmatched. CDR1 is LNHDA, CDR2 SQIVND, per germline (reference sequence). This CDR3 has 16 residues. CDR3 protein: CASSMLLSTGINIQYF. In DNA form, the CDR3 reads TGTGCCAGTAGTATGCTCCTCTCGACAGGGATAAACATTCAGTACTTC.

V usage is TRBV6-5 and J usage is TRBJ2-2, with D perhaps matching TRBD1 (6 bases). The V end was cut by 7 bases, the J end by 1 base, with 13 bases between. CDR3 length equals 15 residues. The germline V gene has CDR1 MNHEY and CDR2 SVGAGI. The CDR3 loop is CASKTRTVNTGELFF. CDR3 sequence (DNA): TGTGCCAGCAAAACCAGGACAGTGAACACCGGGGAGCTGTTTTTT.

The J gene is TRBJ2-2, the V gene TRBV24-1, with a tentative D call TRBD2 (6 bases). CDR1 and CDR2 from the germline V gene are KGHDR and SFDVKD. Between the trimmed V and J ends, which lost 3 bases and 3 bases, there was a span of 13 bases. The CDR3 runs to 16 residues. CDR3 coding DNA: TGTGCCACCAGTGATCCTTTTGGAGGGGACACCGGGGAGCTGTTTTTT. Its protein is CATSDPFGGDTGELFF.

V gene TRBV13 combines with J gene TRBJ2-1; TRBD2 aligns across 14 bases. Germline V lookup: CDR1 PRHDT, CDR2 FYEKMQ (reference sequence). The CDR3 length is 15 residues. Losses at the gene ends were 5 bases for V and 9 bases for J; bases not matched to a gene: 6. The DNA of the CDR3 is TGTGCCAGCAGCCCGCCGGGACTAGCGGGAGTTGAGCAGTTCTTC. Its translation: CASSPPGLAGVEQFF.

This chain joins TRBV5-1 and TRBJ2-2, with 7 bases fitting TRBD1. Germline loops: CDR1 SGHRS, CDR2 YFSETQ. The CDR3 is 14 residues long. The ends lost 6 bases at V and 2 bases at J; junction bases unmatched: 4. CDR3 residues: CASNRDRNTGELFF. CDR3 DNA: TGCGCCAGCAACAGGGACAGAAACACCGGGGAGCTGTTTTTT.

The chain links TRBV6-5 to TRBJ1-2, with D possibly matching TRBD1 (6 bases). Germline CDR1 reads MNHEY; CDR2 reads SVGAGI. The CDR3 totals 12 residues. The V gene lost 8 bases and the J gene lost 7 bases, with 14 bases spanning the gap. This CDR3 is CASGVQGRGYTF. CDR3 nucleotides: TGTGCCAGCGGGGTACAGGGTCGTGGCTACACCTTC.

V is TRBV10-3 and J is TRBJ1-1; 8 bases agree with TRBD1. Germline CDR1 is ENHRY and CDR2 is SYGVKD. CDR3 length equals 16 residues. V was clipped by 3 bases and J by 8 bases; unmatched bases: 14. For the CDR3, the DNA is TGTGCCATCAGTGACCGAAGGACAGGGATAGCTCGGGAAGCTTTCTTT. Amino acid sequence: CAISDRRTGIAREAFF.

The rearrangement joins TRBV27 to TRBJ2-5; the D is unclear. CDR1 and CDR2 (germline): MNHEY, SMNVEV (reference sequence). V was cut by 4 bases and J by 5 bases, with 17 bases left in between. This CDR3 spans 15 amino acids. CDR3 coding DNA: TGTGCCAGCAGTTCCCTGCCTCTACCCCGGGAGACCCAGTACTTC. As protein: CASSSLPLPRETQYF.

The rearrangement uses TRBV5-1 and TRBJ2-5; no definite D call. The CDR3 extends over 11 amino acids. The germline gives CDR1 SGHRS, CDR2 YFSETQ. The V end was cut by 4 bases, the J end by 2 bases, with 3 bases between. The CDR3 DNA reads as TGCGCCAGCAGCCATCAAGAGACCCAGTACTTC. This encodes CASSHQETQYF.

This chain uses TRBV28 with TRBJ2-7; D is uncertain. CDR3 length: 13 amino acids. From germline, CDR1 is MDHEN and CDR2 SYDVKM. Trimming took off 10 bases at V and 4 bases at J, with 17 bases between the two ends. CDR3 in DNA: TGTGCCATCCAGGATGGCAGGCGTTACGAGCAGTACTTC. Translated: CAIQDGRRYEQYF.

The V gene is TRBV7-9, the J gene TRBJ2-2, with TRBD2 matching over 8 bases. This CDR3 comprises 16 residues. Looked up from germline, CDR1 is SEHNR and CDR2 is FQNEAQ (reference sequence). V shed 6 bases, J shed 5 bases, and the junction held 11 bases outside the gene matches. CDR3 loop: CASRSKAGDSTGELFF. In nucleotides, the CDR3 is TGTGCCAGCAGATCTAAAGCGGGAGATTCAACCGGGGAGCTGTTTTTT.

The V call is TRBV19, the J call TRBJ2-1; D may be TRBD1 (9 bases). Trimming took 6 bases from V and 2 from J, leaving 17 bases between them. Germline V CDR1 and CDR2: LNHDA, SQIVND (reference sequence). CDR3 size: 16 residues. CDR3 protein: CASSRGGQGPYNEQFF. The DNA of the CDR3 is TGTGCCAGTAGCCGGGGGGGACAGGGTCCCTACAATGAGCAGTTCTTC. Full variable domain (remainder filled in from reference TRBV19 and TRBJ2-1): DGGITQSPKYLFRKEGQNVTLSCEQNLNHDAMYWYRQDPGQGLRLIYYSQIVNDFQKGDIAEGYSVSREKKESFPLTVTSAQKNPTAFYLCASSRGGQGPYNEQFFGPGTRLTVL.

V gene TRBV6-5 combines with J gene TRBJ2-2; D not certain. CDR1 is MNHEY, CDR2 SVGAGI, per germline. This CDR3 region has 12 residues. The germline V and J ends were trimmed by 6 bases and 3 bases, with 5 bases remaining between them. For the CDR3, the DNA is TGTGCCAGCAGGAGCTACACCGGGGAGCTGTTTTTT. Its protein product is CASRSYTGELFF.

CDR3 protein: CASSQATGTDTQYF. The CDR3 bases are TGTGCCAGCAGCCAAGCTACGGGAACAGATACGCAGTATTTT. V gene TRBV3-1 (or the pseudogene TRBV3-2) combines with J gene TRBJ2-3; perhaps TRBD2 as D (5 bases). V was pared by 1 base and J by 3 bases, with 8 bases between. CDR3 length equals 14 residues. Germline V gene sequence: CDR1 LGHDT, CDR2 YNNKEL (reference sequence).

This clone has only one observation. The genes are TRBV10-3 and TRBJ2-3, with 9 bases lining up with TRBD2. CDR3 length equals 14 residues. Germline V gene sequence: CDR1 ENHRY, CDR2 SYGVKD. The V segment lost 6 bases and the J segment 1 base; nucleotides outside the gene matches: 2. CDR3 nucleotide sequence: TGTGCCATCAGGCGGGAGGGCCGCACAGATACGCAGTATTTT. This gives the protein CAIRREGRTDTQYF.

This sequence joins TRBV4-3 and TRBJ1-4, with TRBD1 matching over 8 bases. Germline loops: CDR1 LGHNA, CDR2 YSLEER. With 0 bases clipped from V and 4 bases from J, the junction kept 1 base outside the gene matches. CDR3 size: 15 residues. The CDR3 spells CASSQDTGGNEKLFF. The CDR3 region has the DNA TGCGCCAGCAGCCAAGATACAGGGGGTAATGAAAAACTGTTTTTT.

This sequence joins TRBV14 and TRBJ2-7; 10 bases are shared with TRBD2. The CDR3 is 17 amino acids. Trimming cost V 5 bases and J 6 bases; bases outside gene matches: 16. Germline V CDR1 and CDR2: SGHDN, FVKESK. DNA of the CDR3: TGTGCCAGCAGCGTCCACTCTCTAGCGGGAGAAGGCTCCGAGCAGTACTTC. It encodes CASSVHSLAGEGSEQYF.

The CDR3 DNA reads TGTGCCAGCACCCTGGCCAGGGGCATTAGCAATCAGCCCCAGCATTTT. Its translation: CASTLARGISNQPQHF. V gene TRBV28 combines with J gene TRBJ1-5; D may be TRBD1 (6 bases). The CDR3 covers 16 residues. Trimming removed 7 bases from V and 0 bases from J, with 16 bases in between. Looked up from germline, CDR1 is MDHEN and CDR2 is SYDVKM.

The rearrangement uses TRBV20-1 and TRBJ2-5; TRBD2 agrees at 7 bases. V lost 3 bases, J lost 5 bases, and 3 bases stayed unmatched. Germline V gene lookup returns CDR1 DFQATT and CDR2 SNEGSKA (reference sequence). The CDR3 covers 12 residues. CDR3: CSASGLEETQYF. The CDR3 nucleotides are TGCAGTGCTAGTGGACTAGAGGAGACCCAGTACTTC.

The gene calls are TRBV18 and TRBJ2-7, with D uncertain. Germline assignment: CDR1 KGHSH and CDR2 LQKENI. V was pared by 3 bases and J by 2 bases, with 14 bases between. This CDR3 is 15 amino acids long. The DNA for the CDR3 is TGTGCCAGCTCACCGCTAGAGGTTGGAACCTACGAGCAGTACTTC. Translation: CASSPLEVGTYEQYF.

The rearrangement uses TRBV5-1 and TRBJ2-7; the D gene is possibly TRBD1 (6 bases). V lost 2 bases, J lost 1 base, and 13 bases lay in between. The CDR3 contains 15 residues. Germline loops: CDR1 SGHRS, CDR2 YFSETQ. CDR3 nucleotide sequence: TGCGCCAGCAGCTTTCGGACCGGGACATCCTACGAGCAGTACTTC. Protein: CASSFRTGTSYEQYF.

This clone was seen a single time. This rearrangement joins TRBV6-5 to TRBJ1-2, with 7 positions matching TRBD1. Trimming cost V 4 bases and J 4 bases; bases outside gene matches: 6. The CDR3 spans 14 residues. The germline gives CDR1 MNHEY, CDR2 SVGAGI. The CDR3 bases are TGTGCCAGCAGTTCGACAGGGAGGACCTATGGCTACACCTTC. It specifies CASSSTGRTYGYTF.